Below, one T cell receptor beta chain is given with its context. The V gene's germline CDR1 is GTSNPN and CDR2 SVGIG (reference sequence). Deletions cut 0 bases from V and 4 bases from J, with 13 bases between. The CDR3 totals 15 residues. This sample was taken from a study of blood T cell repertoires in COVID-19. Clones were sequenced by immunoSEQ multiplex PCR, and TCRdb holds only the in-frame ones, with some missing. The sample contains some 150,000 clones, about 87% of which appear only once. The chain recombines TRBV30 with TRBJ1-3; no clear D gene. This TCR derives from a woman aged 45-65 years with acute or convalescent COVID-19. The sequenced material came from peripheral blood. CDR3 loop: CAWSVALGRGNTIYF. CDR3 sequence (DNA): TGTGCCTGGAGTGTGGCCCTAGGGAGGGGAAACACCATATATTTT.